The entry below gives a single TCR beta chain sequence along with its context. The antigen remains undetermined. The source of the sample is a study of blood T cells in healthy people across ages. Next came a second PCR, run for roughly 6 to 11 cycles, which used a sample-barcoded 5' primer along with a J-beta primer mix. One entry per CDR3 protein, called by TCRdb with MiXCR from the 5' RACE reads. The repertoire holds roughly 800,000 distinct CDR3 sequences, 20% to 25% seen once, with under 9.5% in the top ten. With 4 bases removed from V and 7 bases from J, the gap between germline ends came to 11 bases. This CDR3 spans 13 amino acids. From germline, CDR1 is SGHVS and CDR2 FNYEAQ. Regarding the study as a whole: Estimated diversity that came from one million T cells was considered an underestimate. Greater diversity and more naive CD4+ cells were seen in long-lived donors than in aged donors.

Separately, the same data were catalogued under a study of T cells of mothers and their children. As that study records: Maternal samples each gave over 9 million TCR beta CDR3 reads, and child samples roughly 3.3 million each.

The TCR sequence derives from a boy younger than 18 in good health. Source material: blood. This chain uses TRBV7-6 with TRBJ2-1, with D tentatively TRBD2 (6 bases). In nucleotides, the CDR3 is TGTGCCAGCAGCTCGGACTATTTGAATGAGCAGTTCTTC. As protein: CASSSDYLNEQFF.